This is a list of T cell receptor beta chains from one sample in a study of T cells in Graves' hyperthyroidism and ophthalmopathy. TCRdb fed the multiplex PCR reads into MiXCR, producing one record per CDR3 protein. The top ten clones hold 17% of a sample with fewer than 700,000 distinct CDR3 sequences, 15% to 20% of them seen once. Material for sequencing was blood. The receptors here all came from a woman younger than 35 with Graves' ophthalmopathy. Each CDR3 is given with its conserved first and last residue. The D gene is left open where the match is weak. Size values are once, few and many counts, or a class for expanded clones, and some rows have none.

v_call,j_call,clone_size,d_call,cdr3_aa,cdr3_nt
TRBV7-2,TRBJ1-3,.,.,CASSPRGEGYTIYF,TGTGCCAGCAGCCCAAGGGGTGAGGGATACACCATATATTTT
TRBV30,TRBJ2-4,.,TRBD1,CAWSVGRQGSIQYF,TGTGCCTGGAGTGTTGGGAGACAGGGAAGCATTCAGTACTTC
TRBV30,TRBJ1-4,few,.,CAWSVWGATNEKLFF,TGTGCCTGGAGTGTCTGGGGTGCAACTAATGAAAAACTGTTTTTT
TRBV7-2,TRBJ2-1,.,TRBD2,CASSFPIAGGNEQFF,TGTGCCAGCAGCTTCCCGATAGCGGGAGGCAATGAGCAGTTCTTC
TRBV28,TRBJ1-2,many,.,CASSSGGSYFFGYTF,TGTGCCAGCAGTTCGGGGGGTTCCTATTTTTTCGGCTACACCTTC
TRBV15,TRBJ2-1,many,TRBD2,CATSVQGREVNEQFF,TGTGCCACCAGCGTTCAGGGACGGGAGGTCAATGAGCAGTTCTTC
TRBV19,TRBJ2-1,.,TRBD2,CASSIGLAGDNEQFF,TGTGCCAGTAGTATAGGACTAGCGGGGGACAATGAGCAGTTCTTC
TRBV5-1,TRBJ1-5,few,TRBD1,CASSPSPTGGKSQPQHF,TGCGCCAGCAGCCCTAGTCCAACAGGGGGCAAAAGTCAGCCCCAGCATTTT
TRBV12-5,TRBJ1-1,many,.,CASGLAAGGRTEAFF,TGTGCTAGTGGTTTGGCCGCGGGGGGCCGCACTGAAGCTTTCTTT
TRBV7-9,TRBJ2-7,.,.,CASSPPLAYEQYF,TGTGCCAGCAGCCCCCCACTCGCCTACGAGCAGTACTTC
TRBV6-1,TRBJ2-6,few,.,CASSEYVNSGANVLTF,TGTGCCAGCAGTGAATACGTCAACTCTGGGGCCAACGTCCTGACTTTC
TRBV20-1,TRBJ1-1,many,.,CSAKSGTNTEAFF,TGCAGTGCTAAATCCGGGACGAACACTGAAGCTTTCTTT
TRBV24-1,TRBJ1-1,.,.,CATSEQGRTEAFF,TGTGCCACCAGTGAGCAGGGGCGCACTGAAGCTTTCTTT
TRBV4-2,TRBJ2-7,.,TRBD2,CASSYGESGKLEQYF,TGTGCCAGCAGCTATGGGGAGAGCGGGAAACTAGAGCAGTACTTC
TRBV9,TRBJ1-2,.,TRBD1,CASSVAEQGVGESGYTF,TGTGCCAGCAGCGTAGCGGAACAGGGGGTCGGGGAGAGCGGCTACACCTTC
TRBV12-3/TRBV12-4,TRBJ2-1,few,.,CASSFRLDDDDEQFF,TGTGCCAGCAGTTTTAGGCTAGATGATGACGATGAGCAGTTCTTC
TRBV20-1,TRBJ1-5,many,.,CSARDRPRGYSNQPQHF,TGCAGTGCTAGAGATCGGCCTCGGGGCTATAGCAATCAGCCCCAGCATTTT
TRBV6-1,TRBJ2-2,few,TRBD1,CASRQGVPNTGELFF,TGTGCCAGCAGACAGGGGGTTCCGAACACCGGGGAGCTGTTTTTT
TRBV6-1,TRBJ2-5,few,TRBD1,CASSLLGGEETQYF,TGTGCCAGCAGTCTCCTAGGGGGCGAAGAGACCCAGTACTTC
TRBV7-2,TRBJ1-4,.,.,CASSPEGGWNEKLFF,TGTGCCAGCAGCCCCGAGGGTGGGTGGAATGAAAAACTGTTTTTT
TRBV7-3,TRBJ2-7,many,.,CASSLSGESYEQYF,TGTGCCAGCAGCTTATCGGGGGAATCCTACGAGCAGTACTTC
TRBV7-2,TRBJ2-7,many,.,CASSFTDGKQYF,TGTGCCAGCAGCTTCACGGACGGTAAGCAGTACTTC
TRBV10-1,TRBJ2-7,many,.,CASRGRDSGALYEQYF,TGCGCCAGCAGAGGACGGGATTCAGGTGCGCTATACGAGCAGTACTTC
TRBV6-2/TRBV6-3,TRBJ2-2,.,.,CASSYRLVSTGELFF,TGTGCCAGCAGTTACCGACTAGTTTCCACCGGGGAGCTGTTTTTT
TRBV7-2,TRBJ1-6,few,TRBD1,CASSLATGLNSPLHF,TGTGCCAGCAGCTTAGCGACAGGGCTTAATTCACCCCTCCACTTT
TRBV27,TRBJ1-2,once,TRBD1,CASSLMTGGAGYTF,TGTGCCAGCAGTTTGATGACAGGGGGCGCTGGCTACACCTTC
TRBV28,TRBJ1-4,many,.,CASSLGGTTNEKLFF,TGTGCCAGCAGTCTGGGGGGGACAACTAATGAAAAACTGTTTTTT
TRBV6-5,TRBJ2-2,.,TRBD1,CASSYDRANTGELFF,TGTGCCAGCAGTTATGACAGGGCGAACACCGGGGAGCTGTTTTTT
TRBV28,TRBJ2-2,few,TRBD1,CASRLSGTGNTGELFF,TGTGCCAGCCGTTTGTCCGGGACAGGGAACACCGGGGAGCTGTTTTTT
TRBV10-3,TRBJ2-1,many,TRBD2,CAISVTSGRSNEQFF,TGTGCCATCAGTGTGACTAGCGGGCGCTCCAATGAGCAGTTCTTC
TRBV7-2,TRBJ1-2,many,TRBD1,CASSLWGQQGYTF,TGTGCCAGCAGCTTATGGGGACAGCAAGGCTACACCTTC
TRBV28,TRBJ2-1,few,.,CASSLQGRGNEQFF,TGTGCCAGCAGTTTACAGGGCCGGGGGAATGAGCAGTTCTTC
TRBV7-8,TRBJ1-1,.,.,CATTPSLLNTEAFF,TGTGCCACCACTCCCTCCCTCTTGAACACTGAAGCTTTCTTT
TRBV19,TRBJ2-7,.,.,CASSIDKGVEQYF,TGTGCCAGTAGTATAGACAAGGGGGTCGAGCAGTACTTC
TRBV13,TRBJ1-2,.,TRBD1,CASRGQGEYGYTF,TGTGCCAGCAGAGGACAGGGGGAGTATGGCTACACCTTC
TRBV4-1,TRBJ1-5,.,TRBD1,CASSQGTGDLNQPQHF,TGCGCCAGCAGTCAGGGGACAGGGGACCTCAATCAGCCCCAGCATTTT
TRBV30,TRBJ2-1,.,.,CAWSVEGSGNEQFF,TGTGCCTGGAGTGTGGAGGGAAGCGGCAATGAGCAGTTCTTC
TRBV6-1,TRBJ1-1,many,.,CASSERQKNTEAFF,TGTGCCAGCAGTGAAAGGCAGAAGAACACTGAAGCTTTCTTT
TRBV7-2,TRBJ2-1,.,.,CASSSWQGRRYNEQFF,TGTGCCAGCAGCTCATGGCAGGGGAGGAGGTACAATGAGCAGTTCTTC
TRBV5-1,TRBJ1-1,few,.,CASSSLPGQRVGAFF,TGCGCCAGCAGCTCACTTCCGGGGCAAAGGGTCGGAGCTTTCTTT
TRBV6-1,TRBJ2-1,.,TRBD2,CASSEGVAGDYNEQFF,TGTGCCAGCAGTGAAGGAGTAGCGGGAGACTACAATGAGCAGTTCTTC
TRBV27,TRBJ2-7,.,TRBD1,CASSILGGQGPYEQYF,TGTGCCAGCAGTATCCTAGGGGGACAGGGACCTTACGAGCAGTACTTC
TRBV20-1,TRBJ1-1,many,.,CSARDPGGTEAFF,TGCAGTGCTAGAGACCCGGGCGGGACTGAAGCTTTCTTT
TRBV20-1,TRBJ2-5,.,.,CSARESGHPKETQYF,TGCAGTGCTAGAGAGTCGGGACACCCGAAAGAGACCCAGTACTTC
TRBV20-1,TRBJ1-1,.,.,CSATPTGTGRMNTEAFF,TGCAGTGCAACCCCTACCGGGACTGGACGAATGAACACTGAAGCTTTCTTT
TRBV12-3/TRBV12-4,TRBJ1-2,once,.,CASSLGDAEAIYGYTF,TGTGCCAGCAGTTTAGGGGACGCAGAGGCAATCTATGGCTACACCTTC
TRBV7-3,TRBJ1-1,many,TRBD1,CASSQGQLNEAFF,TGTGCCAGCAGCCAGGGACAGCTCAATGAAGCTTTCTTT
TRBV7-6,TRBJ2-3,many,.,CASSQWTVADTQYF,TGTGCCAGCAGCCAATGGACCGTGGCAGATACGCAGTATTTT
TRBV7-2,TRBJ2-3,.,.,CASSLGVGGGWDTQYF,TGTGCCAGCAGCTTAGGTGTCGGTGGGGGATGGGATACGCAGTATTTT
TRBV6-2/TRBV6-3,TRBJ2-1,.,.,CASSYSTTGVSYNEQFF,TGTGCCAGCAGTTACTCGACTACGGGAGTCTCCTACAATGAGCAGTTCTTC
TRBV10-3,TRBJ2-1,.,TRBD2,CAISELGLAVANEQFF,TGTGCCATCAGTGAGCTGGGACTAGCGGTAGCGAATGAGCAGTTCTTC
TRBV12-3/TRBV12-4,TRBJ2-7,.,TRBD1,CASSHPGQGHYEQYF,TGTGCCAGCAGCCACCCGGGACAGGGACACTACGAGCAGTACTTC
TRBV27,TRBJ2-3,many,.,CASSPGAGSTDTQYF,TGTGCCAGCAGCCCAGGGGCAGGGTCCACAGATACGCAGTATTTT
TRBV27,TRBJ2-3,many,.,CASSLGVTDTQYF,TGTGCCAGCAGTTTGGGTGTCACAGATACGCAGTATTTT
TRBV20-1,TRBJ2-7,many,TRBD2,CSASTSGRYEQYF,TGCAGTGCTTCAACTAGCGGGAGGTACGAGCAGTACTTC
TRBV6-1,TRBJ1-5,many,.,CASSGFPRGVGNQPQHF,TGTGCCAGCAGTGGCTTCCCTCGGGGGGTCGGGAATCAGCCCCAGCATTTT
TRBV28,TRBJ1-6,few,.,CASSWRDPRNSPLHF,TGTGCCAGCAGCTGGCGGGACCCCAGGAATTCACCCCTCCACTTT
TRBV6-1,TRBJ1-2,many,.,CASSGTGVSNYGYTF,TGTGCCAGCAGTGGAACAGGAGTTTCTAACTATGGCTACACCTTC
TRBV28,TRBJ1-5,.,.,CASRRGGTANQPQHF,TGTGCCAGCCGGCGGGGGGGGACCGCGAATCAGCCCCAGCATTTT